This T cell receptor (beta chain) was found in a study of persistence of HIV-infected CD4 T cells. Study-wide results and limits: Within sorted populations, more oligoclonal TCRs accompanied more oligoclonal proviruses.

This was the immunoSEQ version 4 assay in survey mode. Clones were read by immunoSEQ multiplex PCR, and TCRdb kept only the in-frame ones, dropping some. Seen here are approximately 32,000 clones, approximately 80% observed once, and the top ten hold approximately 20%. Overlapping HIV-1 Gag 15-mer peptides at approximately 0.91 ug per peptide per mL were used. Sorted nonresponding memory CD4+ T cells were CD40L-negative, CD69-negative, CD45RO-high. The V gene lost 2 bases and the J gene lost 2 bases, with 9 bases spanning the gap. The CDR3 has 14 amino acids. CDR1 LGHDT and CDR2 YNNKEL come from the germline V gene (reference sequence). Worth noting for this clone: No antigen is known for it.

The sequencing here drew on CD4+ T cells sorted from PBMCs after roughly 20-hour stimulation, taken from a patient who received antiretroviral therapy. The rearrangement joins TRBV3-1 (or the pseudogene TRBV3-2) to TRBJ1-1; D unresolved. The sequence was collected from an adult woman with HIV who was CMV-seropositive. The CDR3: CASSQLGGNTEAFF. The CDR3 bases are TGTGCCAGCAGCCAATTGGGAGGAAACACTGAAGCTTTCTTT.